This entry describes one T cell receptor beta chain. Libraries were prepared by immunoSEQ multiplex PCR; TCRdb keeps only in-frame clonotypes and omits some of them. This sample has more than 300,000 clones, with around four fifths found just once. Germline values: CDR1 LGHNA, CDR2 YSLEER. V was trimmed by 6 bases and J by 0 bases, leaving 14 bases between them. The CDR3 is 15 amino acids. The record originates from a study of blood T cell repertoires in COVID-19. The chain joins TRBV4-3 to TRBJ1-1; the D gene is possibly TRBD1 (6 bases). This sequence was found in a woman in her forties or fifties who had recovered from COVID-19. The material sequenced was PBMCs or T cells enriched from blood (not recorded which). CDR3 DNA: TGCGCCAGCAGGGACAGACTACACATGAACACTGAAGCTTTCTTT. Its translation: CASRDRLHMNTEAFF.